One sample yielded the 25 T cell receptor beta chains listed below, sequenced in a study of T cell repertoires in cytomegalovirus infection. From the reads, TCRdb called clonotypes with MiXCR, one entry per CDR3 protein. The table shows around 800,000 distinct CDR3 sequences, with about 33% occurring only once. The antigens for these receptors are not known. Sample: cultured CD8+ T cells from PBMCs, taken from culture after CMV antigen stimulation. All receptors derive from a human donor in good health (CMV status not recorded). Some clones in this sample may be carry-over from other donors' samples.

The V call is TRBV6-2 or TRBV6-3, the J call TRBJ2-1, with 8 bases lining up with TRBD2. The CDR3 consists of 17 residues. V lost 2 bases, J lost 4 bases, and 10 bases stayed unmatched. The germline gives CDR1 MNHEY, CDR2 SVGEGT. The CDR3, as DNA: TGTGCCAGCAGTTACAATCCGGTAGCGGGGATTTACAATGAGCAGTTCTTC. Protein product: CASSYNPVAGIYNEQFF.

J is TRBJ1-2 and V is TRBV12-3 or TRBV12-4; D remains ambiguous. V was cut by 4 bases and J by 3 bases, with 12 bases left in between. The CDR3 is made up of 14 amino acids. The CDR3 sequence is CASSSSIEDYGYTF. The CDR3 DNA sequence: TGTGCCAGCAGTTCTAGCATTGAGGACTATGGCTACACCTTC.

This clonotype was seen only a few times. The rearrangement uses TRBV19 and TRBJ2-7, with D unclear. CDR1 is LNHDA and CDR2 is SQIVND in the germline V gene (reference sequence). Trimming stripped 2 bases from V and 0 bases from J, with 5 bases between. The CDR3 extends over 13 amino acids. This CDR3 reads CASSIWDSYEQYF. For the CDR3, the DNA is TGTGCCAGTAGTATATGGGACTCCTACGAGCAGTACTTC.

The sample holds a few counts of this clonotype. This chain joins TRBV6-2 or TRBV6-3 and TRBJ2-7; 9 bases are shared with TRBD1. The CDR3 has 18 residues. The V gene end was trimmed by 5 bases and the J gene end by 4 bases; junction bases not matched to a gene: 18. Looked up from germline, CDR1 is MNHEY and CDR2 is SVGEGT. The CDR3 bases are TGTGCCAGCAGTCTCCCGGGACAGGGTACGATATTCGGGTACGAGCAGTACGTC. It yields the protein CASSLPGQGTIFGYEQYV.

The CDR3 protein is CASRAGTGLGTDTQYF. CDR3 sequence (DNA): TGTGCCAGCAGAGCCGGGACAGGGCTGGGCACAGATACGCAGTATTTT. The genes are TRBV28 and TRBJ2-3, with TRBD1 matching over 9 bases. The CDR3 has 16 amino acids. The germline gives CDR1 MDHEN, CDR2 SYDVKM. Trimming cost V 6 bases and J 1 base; bases outside gene matches: 8.

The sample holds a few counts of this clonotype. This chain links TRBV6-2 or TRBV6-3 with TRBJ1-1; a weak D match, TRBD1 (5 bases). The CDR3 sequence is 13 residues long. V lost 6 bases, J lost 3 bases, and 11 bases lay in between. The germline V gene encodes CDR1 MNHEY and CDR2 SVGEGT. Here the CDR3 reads CASSKIGDTEAFF. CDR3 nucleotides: TGTGCCAGCAGCAAAATAGGGGACACTGAAGCTTTCTTT.

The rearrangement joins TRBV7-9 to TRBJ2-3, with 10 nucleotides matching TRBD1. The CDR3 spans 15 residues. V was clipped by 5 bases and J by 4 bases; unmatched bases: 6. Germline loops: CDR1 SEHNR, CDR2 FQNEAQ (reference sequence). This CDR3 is CASSPPGTGADTQYF. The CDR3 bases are TGTGCCAGCAGCCCCCCCGGGACAGGGGCAGATACGCAGTATTTT.

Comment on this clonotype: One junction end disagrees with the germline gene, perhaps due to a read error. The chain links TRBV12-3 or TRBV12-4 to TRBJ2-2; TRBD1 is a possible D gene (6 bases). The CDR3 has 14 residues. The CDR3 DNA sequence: TGTGCCAGCAGTTTACAGGGGAACACCGGGGAGATGTTTTTT. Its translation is CASSLQGNTGEMFF.

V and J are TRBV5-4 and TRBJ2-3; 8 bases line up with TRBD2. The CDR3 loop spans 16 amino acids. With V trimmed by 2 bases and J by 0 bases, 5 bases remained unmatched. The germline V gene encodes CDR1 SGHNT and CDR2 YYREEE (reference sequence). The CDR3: CASSLAGVPSTDTQYF. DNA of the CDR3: TGTGCCAGCAGCTTAGCGGGGGTCCCAAGCACAGATACGCAGTATTTT.

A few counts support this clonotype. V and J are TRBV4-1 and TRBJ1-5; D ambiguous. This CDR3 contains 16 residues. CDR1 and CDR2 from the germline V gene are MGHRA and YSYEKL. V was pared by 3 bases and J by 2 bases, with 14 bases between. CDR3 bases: TGCGCCAGCAGCCAGGGGATGGGGATGGGCAATCAGCCCCAGCATTTT. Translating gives CASSQGMGMGNQPQHF.

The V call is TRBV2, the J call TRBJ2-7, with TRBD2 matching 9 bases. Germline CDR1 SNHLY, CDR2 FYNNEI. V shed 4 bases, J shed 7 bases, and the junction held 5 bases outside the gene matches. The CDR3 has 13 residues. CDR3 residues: CASSGGTSREQYF. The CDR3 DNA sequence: TGTGCCAGCAGTGGAGGGACTAGCCGGGAGCAGTACTTC.

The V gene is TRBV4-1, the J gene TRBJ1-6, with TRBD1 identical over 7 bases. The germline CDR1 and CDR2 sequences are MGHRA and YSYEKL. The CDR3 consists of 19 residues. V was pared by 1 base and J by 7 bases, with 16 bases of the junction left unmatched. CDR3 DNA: TGCGCCAGCAGCCAAGGGCCGCCCCAGGGGGAGCTATTGAATTCACCCCTCCACTTT. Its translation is CASSQGPPQGELLNSPLHF.

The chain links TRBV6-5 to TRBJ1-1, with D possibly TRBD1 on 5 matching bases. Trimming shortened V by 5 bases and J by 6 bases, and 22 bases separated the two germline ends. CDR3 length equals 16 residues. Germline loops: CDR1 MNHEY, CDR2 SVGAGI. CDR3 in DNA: TGTGCCAGCAGTACCTTCGGGGGGTCGCTATTTTCTGAAGCTTTCTTT. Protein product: CASSTFGGSLFSEAFF.

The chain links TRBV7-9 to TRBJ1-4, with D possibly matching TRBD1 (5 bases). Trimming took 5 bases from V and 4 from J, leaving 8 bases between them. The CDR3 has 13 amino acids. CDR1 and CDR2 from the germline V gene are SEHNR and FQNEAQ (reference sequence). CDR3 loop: CASSPGGNEKLFF. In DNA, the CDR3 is TGTGCCAGCAGCCCCGGGGGTAATGAAAAACTGTTTTTT.

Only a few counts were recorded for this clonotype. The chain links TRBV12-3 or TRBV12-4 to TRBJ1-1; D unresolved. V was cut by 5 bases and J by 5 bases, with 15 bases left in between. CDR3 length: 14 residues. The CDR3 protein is CASSPGPLRTEAFF. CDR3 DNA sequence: TGTGCCAGCAGTCCGGGTCCCCTGAGGACTGAAGCTTTCTTT.

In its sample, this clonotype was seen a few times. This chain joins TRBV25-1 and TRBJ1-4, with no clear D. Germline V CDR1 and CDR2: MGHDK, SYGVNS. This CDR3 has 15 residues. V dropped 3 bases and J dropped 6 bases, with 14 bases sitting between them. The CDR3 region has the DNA TGTGCCAGCAGTGATTGGGCGAGGGATGATGAAAAACTGTTTTTT. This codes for CASSDWARDDEKLFF.

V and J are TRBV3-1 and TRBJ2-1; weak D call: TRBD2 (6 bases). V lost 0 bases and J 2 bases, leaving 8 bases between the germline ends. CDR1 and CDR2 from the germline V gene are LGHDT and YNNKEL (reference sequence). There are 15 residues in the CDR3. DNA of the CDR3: TGTGCCAGCAGCCAAGAAAGGACTACCTACAATGAGCAGTTCTTC. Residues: CASSQERTTYNEQFF.

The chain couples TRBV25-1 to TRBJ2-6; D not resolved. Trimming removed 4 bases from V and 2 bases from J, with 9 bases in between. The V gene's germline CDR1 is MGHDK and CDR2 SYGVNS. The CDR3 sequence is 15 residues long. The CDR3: CASSGQYAGANVLTF. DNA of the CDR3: TGTGCCAGCAGTGGTCAGTACGCTGGGGCCAACGTCCTGACTTTC.

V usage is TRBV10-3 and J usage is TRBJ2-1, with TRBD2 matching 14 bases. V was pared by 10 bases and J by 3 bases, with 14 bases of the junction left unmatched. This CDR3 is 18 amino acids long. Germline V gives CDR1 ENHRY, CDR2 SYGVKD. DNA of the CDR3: TGTGCCACCCGATTTGGGACTAGCGGGGGCCACCTCTACAATGAGCAGTTCTTC. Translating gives CATRFGTSGGHLYNEQFF.

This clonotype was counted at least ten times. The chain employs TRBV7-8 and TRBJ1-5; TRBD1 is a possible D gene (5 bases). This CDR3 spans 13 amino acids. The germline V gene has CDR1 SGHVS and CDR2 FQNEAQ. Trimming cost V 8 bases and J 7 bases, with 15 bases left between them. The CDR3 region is CASGLQGFQPQHF. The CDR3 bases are TGTGCCAGCGGACTCCAGGGATTCCAGCCCCAGCATTTT.

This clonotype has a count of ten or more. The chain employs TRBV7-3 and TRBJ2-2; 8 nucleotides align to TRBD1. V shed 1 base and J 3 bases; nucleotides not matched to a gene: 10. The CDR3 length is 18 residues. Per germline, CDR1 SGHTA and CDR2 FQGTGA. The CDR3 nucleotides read TGTGCCAGCAGCTTAAATGGACAGGGTACAGAAGACACCGGGGAGCTGTTTTTT. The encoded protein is CASSLNGQGTEDTGELFF.

The CDR3 loop is CASSYRGTGTEAFF. DNA for the CDR3: TGTGCCAGCAGTTACCGGGGCACGGGCACTGAAGCTTTCTTT. The chain is built from TRBV6-5 and TRBJ1-1; D perhaps matches TRBD1 (5 bases). V shed 2 bases and J shed 4 bases, with 11 bases lying between them. Germline V gene lookup returns CDR1 MNHEY and CDR2 SVGAGI. The CDR3 extends over 14 amino acids.

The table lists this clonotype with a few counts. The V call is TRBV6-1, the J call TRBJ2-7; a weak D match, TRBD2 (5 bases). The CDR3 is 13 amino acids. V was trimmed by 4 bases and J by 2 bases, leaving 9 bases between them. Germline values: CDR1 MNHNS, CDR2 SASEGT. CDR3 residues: CASSARGAYEQYV. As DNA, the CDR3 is TGTGCCAGCAGTGCACGGGGAGCCTACGAGCAGTACGTC.

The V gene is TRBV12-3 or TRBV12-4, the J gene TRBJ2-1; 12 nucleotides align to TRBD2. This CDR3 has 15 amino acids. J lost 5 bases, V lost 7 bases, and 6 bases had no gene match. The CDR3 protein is CASKTLAGGNNEQFF. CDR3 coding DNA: TGTGCCAGCAAAACCCTAGCGGGGGGGAACAATGAGCAGTTCTTC.

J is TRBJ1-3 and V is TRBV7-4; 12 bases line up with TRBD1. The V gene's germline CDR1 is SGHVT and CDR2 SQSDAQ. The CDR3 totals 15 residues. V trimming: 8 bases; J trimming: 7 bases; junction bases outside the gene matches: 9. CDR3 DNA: TGTGCCAGCGACGACCGGGACAGGGGGCCGAACACCATATATTTT. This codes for CASDDRDRGPNTIYF.